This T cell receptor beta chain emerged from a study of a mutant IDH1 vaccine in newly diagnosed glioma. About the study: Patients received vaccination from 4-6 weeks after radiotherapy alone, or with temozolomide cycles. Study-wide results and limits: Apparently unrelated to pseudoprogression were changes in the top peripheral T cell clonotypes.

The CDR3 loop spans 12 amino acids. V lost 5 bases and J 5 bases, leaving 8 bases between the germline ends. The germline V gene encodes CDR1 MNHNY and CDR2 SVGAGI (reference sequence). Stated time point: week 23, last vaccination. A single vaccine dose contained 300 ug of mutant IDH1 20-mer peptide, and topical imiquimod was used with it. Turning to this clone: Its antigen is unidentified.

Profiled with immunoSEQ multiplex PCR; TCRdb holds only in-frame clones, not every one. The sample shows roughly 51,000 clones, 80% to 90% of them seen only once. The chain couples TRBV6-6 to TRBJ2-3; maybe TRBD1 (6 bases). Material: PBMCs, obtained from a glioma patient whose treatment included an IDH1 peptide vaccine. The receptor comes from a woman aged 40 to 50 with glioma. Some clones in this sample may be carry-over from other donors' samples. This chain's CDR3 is CASSTDRDTQYF. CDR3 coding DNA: TGTGCCAGCAGTACGGACAGAGATACGCAGTATTTT.